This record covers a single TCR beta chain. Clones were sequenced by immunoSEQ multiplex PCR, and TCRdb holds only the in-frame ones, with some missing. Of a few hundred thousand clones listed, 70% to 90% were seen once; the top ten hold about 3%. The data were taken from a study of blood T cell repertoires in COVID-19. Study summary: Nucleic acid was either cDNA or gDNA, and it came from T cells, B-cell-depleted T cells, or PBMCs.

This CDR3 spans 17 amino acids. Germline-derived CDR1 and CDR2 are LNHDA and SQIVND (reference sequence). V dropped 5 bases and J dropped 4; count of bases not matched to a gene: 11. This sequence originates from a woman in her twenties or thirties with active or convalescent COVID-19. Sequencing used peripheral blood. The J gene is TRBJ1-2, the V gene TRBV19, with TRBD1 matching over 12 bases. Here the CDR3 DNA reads TGTGCCAGTAGTCCCCGGGACAGGGGGCTTGGTGGCTATGGCTACACCTTC. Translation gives CASSPRDRGLGGYGYTF.